This T cell receptor (beta chain) was obtained from a study of blood T cell repertoires in COVID-19. Here immunoSEQ multiplex PCR was the method, and the copy in TCRdb shows in-frame clones only, minus some. There are about 93,000 clones in the sample; just under 80% occur only once, and about 15% lies in the top ten. The CDR3 contains 15 residues. V was cut by 0 bases and J by 2 bases, with 10 bases left in between. Germline V CDR1 and CDR2: MGHRA, YSYEKL. The source of this sequence is a human donor in a cohort sampled during active COVID-19. The chain employs TRBV4-1 and TRBJ1-1, with D hard to call. Sequenced sample: peripheral blood. The DNA for the CDR3 is TGCGCCAGCAGCCAAGATCTAGGCAGAAACACTGAAGCTTTCTTT. This translates into CASSQDLGRNTEAFF.